The present T cell receptor beta chain was sequenced within a study of blood T cell repertoires in COVID-19. Study background: COVID-19 samples collected from the United States, Italy and Spain covered acute and convalescent phases. In each case, the material was cDNA or gDNA derived from T cells, B-cell-depleted T cells, or PBMCs.

Generated by immunoSEQ multiplex PCR, the TCRdb table keeps only in-frame clones and is missing some. Of more than 95,000 clones in the sample, around 76% are singletons; the top ten hold approximately 19%. Trimming took off 10 bases at V and 6 bases at J, with 22 bases between the two ends. CDR1 is SEHNR and CDR2 is FQNEAQ in the germline V gene (reference sequence). The CDR3 has 14 amino acids. This clone was seen once. Sequenced: peripheral blood. The rearrangement joins TRBV7-9 to TRBJ2-7; maybe TRBD2 (7 bases). The clonotype originates from a woman aged 65 to 85 with acute or convalescent COVID-19. The CDR3 DNA is TGTGCCACCTCTCTGGCGGGGGCGCGATCCGAGCAGTACTTC. It codes for CATSLAGARSEQYF.